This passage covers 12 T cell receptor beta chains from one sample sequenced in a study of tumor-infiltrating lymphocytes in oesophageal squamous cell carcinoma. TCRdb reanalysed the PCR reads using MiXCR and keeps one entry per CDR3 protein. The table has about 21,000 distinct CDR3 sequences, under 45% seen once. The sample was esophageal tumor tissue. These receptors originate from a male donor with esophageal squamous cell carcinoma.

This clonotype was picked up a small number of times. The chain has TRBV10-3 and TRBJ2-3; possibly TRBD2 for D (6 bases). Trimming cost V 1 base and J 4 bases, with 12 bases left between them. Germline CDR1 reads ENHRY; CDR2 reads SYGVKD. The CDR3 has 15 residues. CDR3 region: CAISEWTGESDTQYF. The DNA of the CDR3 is TGTGCCATCAGTGAGTGGACGGGAGAGTCAGATACGCAGTATTTT.

CDR3 sequence reads: CASSTTSGSVYEQYF. In nucleotides, the CDR3 is TGTGCCAGCAGCACGACTAGCGGGAGTGTCTACGAGCAGTACTTC. The chain carries TRBV12-3 or TRBV12-4 and TRBJ2-1; the match to TRBD2 covers 12 bases. The J call is in doubt because the DNA end fits TRBJ2-7 better. The CDR3 loop spans 15 amino acids.

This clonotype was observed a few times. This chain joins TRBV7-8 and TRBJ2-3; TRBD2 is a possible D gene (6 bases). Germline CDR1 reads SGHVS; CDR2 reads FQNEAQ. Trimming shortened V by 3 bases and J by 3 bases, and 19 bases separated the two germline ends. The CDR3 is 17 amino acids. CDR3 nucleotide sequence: TGTGCCAGCAGCTTCAACTTTGGACTGGCGGGGACAGATACGCAGTATTTT. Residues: CASSFNFGLAGTDTQYF.

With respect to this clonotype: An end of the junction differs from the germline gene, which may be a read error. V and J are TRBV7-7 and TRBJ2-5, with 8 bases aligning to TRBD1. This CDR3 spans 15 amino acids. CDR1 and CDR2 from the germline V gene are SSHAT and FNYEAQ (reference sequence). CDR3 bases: TGTGCTAGCAGCTTAGCCTTGACAGGGGATGAGACCCAGTACTTC. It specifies CASSLALTGDETQYF.

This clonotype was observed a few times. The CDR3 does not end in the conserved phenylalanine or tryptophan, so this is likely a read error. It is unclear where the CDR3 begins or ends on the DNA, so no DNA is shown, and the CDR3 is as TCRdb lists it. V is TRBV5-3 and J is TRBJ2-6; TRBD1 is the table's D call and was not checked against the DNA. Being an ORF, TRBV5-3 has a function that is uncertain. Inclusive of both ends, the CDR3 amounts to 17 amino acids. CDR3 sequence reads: CARSLAGGQGGEQYFGA.

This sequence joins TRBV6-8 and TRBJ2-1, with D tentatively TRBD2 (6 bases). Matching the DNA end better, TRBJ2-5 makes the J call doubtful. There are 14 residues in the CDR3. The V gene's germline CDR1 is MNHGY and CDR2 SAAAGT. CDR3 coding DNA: TGTGCCACCCAGCTGGGGGGTTCCCAAGAGACCCAGTACTTC. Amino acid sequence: CATQLGGSQETQYF.

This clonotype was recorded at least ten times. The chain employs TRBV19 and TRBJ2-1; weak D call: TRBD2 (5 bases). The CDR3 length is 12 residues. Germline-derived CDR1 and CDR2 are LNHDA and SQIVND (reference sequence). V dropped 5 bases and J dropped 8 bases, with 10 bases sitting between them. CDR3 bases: TGTGCCAGTAGTGCCGATAGCGATGAGCAGTTCTTC. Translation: CASSADSDEQFF.

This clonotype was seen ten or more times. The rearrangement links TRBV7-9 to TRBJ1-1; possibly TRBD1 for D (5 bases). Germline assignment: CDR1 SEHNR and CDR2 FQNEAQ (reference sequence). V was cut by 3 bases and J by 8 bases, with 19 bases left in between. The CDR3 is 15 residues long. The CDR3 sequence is CASSFSLGALSEAFF. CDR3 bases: TGTGCCAGCAGCTTTTCCCTAGGGGCCTTATCGGAAGCTTTCTTT. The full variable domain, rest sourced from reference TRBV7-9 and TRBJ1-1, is DTGVSQNPRHKITKRGQNVTFRCDPISEHNRLYWYRQTLGQGPEFLTYFQNEAQLEKSRLLSDRFSAERPKGSFSTLEIQRTEQGDSAMYLCASSFSLGALSEAFFGQGTRLTVV.

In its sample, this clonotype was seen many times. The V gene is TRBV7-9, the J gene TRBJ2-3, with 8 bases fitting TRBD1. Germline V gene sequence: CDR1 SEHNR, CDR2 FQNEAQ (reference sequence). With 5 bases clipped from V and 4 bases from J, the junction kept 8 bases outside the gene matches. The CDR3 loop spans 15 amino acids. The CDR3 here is CASSTDREEADTQYF. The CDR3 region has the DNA TGTGCCAGCAGCACGGACAGGGAAGAGGCAGATACGCAGTATTTT.

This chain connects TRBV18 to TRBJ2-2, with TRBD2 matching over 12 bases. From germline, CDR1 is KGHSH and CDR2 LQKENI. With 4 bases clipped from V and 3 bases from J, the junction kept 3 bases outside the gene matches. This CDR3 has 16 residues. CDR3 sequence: CASSLRLAGDTGELFF. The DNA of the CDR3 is TGTGCCAGCTCACTGAGACTAGCGGGAGACACCGGGGAGCTGTTTTTT.

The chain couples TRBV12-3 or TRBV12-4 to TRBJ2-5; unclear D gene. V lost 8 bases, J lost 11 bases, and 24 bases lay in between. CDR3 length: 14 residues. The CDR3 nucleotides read TGTGCCAGCTGCCCCCGCGGCGCCTACAATGAGCAGTACTTC. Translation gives CASCPRGAYNEQYF.

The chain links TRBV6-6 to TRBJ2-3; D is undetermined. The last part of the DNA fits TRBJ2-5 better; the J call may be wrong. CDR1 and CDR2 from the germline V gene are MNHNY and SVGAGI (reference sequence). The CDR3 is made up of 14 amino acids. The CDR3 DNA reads TGTGCCAGCAGTGTTAGCCTCAGTGGGGAGACCCAGTACTTC. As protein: CASSVSLSGETQYF.